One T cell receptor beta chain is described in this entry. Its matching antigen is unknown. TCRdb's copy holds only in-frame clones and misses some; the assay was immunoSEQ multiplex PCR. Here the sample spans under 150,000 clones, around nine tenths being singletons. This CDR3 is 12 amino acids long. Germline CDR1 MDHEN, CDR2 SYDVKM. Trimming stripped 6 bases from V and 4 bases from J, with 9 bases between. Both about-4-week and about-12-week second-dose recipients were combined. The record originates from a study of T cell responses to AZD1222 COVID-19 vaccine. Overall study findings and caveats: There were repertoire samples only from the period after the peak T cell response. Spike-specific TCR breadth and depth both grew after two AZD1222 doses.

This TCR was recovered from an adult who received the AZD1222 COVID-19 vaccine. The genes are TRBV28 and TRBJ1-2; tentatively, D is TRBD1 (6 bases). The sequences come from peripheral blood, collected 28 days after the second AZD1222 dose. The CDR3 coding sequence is TGTGCCAGCAGCCAGGGGCTCTATGGCTACACCTTC. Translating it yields CASSQGLYGYTF.